This T cell receptor beta chain derives from a study of T-cell memory formation after mild COVID-19. The V gene lost 7 bases and the J gene lost 5 bases, with 16 bases spanning the gap. Germline lookup yields CDR1 SGHRS and CDR2 YFSETQ. CDR3 length equals 13 residues. This clonotype has at least ten counts. As yet, its antigen is unknown. TCRdb processed the 5' RACE reads anew with MiXCR; each CDR3 protein has one entry. The sample yields 250,000 to 350,000 distinct CDR3 sequences, around 15% seen once. Study results and limitations: CD8+ contracting clones occupied EMRA, while CD4+ ones occupied mainly CM and EM.

The TCR sequence derives from a man in his late teens or twenties who had mild COVID-19 (a few samples of this study predate the infection). Cell type and time point are not known. Sequencing was performed on PBMCs or a T cell subset sorted from them (not recorded which). This sequence joins TRBV5-1 and TRBJ2-7; tentative D call: TRBD2 (6 bases). CDR3 bases: TGCGCCAGCGCCGATCAGGGAGGCGACGAGCAGTACTTC. Its protein product is CASADQGGDEQYF.